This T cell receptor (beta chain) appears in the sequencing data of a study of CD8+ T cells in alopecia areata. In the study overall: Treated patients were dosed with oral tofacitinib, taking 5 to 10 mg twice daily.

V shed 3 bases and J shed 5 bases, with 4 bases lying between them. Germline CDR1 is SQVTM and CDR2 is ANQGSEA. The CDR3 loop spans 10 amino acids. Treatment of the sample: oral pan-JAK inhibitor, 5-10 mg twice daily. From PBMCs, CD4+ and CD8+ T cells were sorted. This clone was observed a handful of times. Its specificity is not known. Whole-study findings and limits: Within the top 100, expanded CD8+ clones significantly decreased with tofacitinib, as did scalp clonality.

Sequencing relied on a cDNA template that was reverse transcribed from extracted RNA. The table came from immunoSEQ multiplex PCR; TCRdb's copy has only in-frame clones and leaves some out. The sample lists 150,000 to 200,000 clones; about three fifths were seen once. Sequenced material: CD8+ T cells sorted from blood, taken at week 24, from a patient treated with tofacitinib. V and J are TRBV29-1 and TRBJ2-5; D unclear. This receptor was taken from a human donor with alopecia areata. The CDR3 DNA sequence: TGCAGCGTTGATTTGGAGACCCAGTACTTC. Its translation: CSVDLETQYF.